These T cell receptor beta chains were read from a single sample in a study of CD8 T cells in Susac syndrome. TCRdb independently ran MiXCR on the immunoSEQ multiplex PCR reads; one entry per CDR3 protein. The sample holds about 120,000 distinct CDR3 sequences; just under 95% are singletons and the top ten take about 0.19%. Material: CD8+ T cells from PBMCs. The receptors were sampled from a human donor with Susac syndrome. The CDR3 runs from the conserved cysteine through the conserved F or W. The order of the fields is J gene, CDR3 length, clone size, D gene, V gene, CDR3 DNA, CDR3 protein. D genes are given only for firm matches. Rows give clone size only sometimes, using once, few, many, or a class for an expanded clone.

TRBJ2-1	13	-	-	TRBV4-1	TGCGCCAGCAGCCAAGGACGGGACAATGAGCAGTTCTTC	CASSQGRDNEQFF
TRBJ1-2	14	-	TRBD1	TRBV6-1	TGTGCCAGCTTCCCCGGGCAGGGGGCGGGAGGCTACACCTTC	CASFPGQGAGGYTF
TRBJ1-4	15	-	-	TRBV4-1	TGCGCCAGCAGCCAAGTCCGTCCAACTAATGAAAAACTGTTTTTT	CASSQVRPTNEKLFF
TRBJ1-1	12	-	-	TRBV5-6	TGTGCCAGCAGCTTGCAGAACACTGAAGCTTTCTTT	CASSLQNTEAFF
TRBJ2-1	11	once	-	TRBV25-1	TGTGCCAGCAGTGGGGGACTCGAGCAGTTCTTC	CASSGGLEQFF
TRBJ2-7	14	-	-	TRBV28	TGTGCCAGCAGTTTAACGGGGATCTCCTACGAGCAGTACTTC	CASSLTGISYEQYF
TRBJ2-2	17	-	TRBD1	TRBV6-1	TGTGCCAGCCGCCCTCTCACAGGGGACCGGTACACCGGGGAGCTGTTTTTT	CASRPLTGDRYTGELFF
TRBJ1-1	15	-	-	TRBV28	TGTGCCAGCAGTGCCTGGGGGGAGCAGGCGGGTGAAGCTTTCTTT	CASSAWGEQAGEAFF
TRBJ2-5	17	-	TRBD2	TRBV24-1	TGTGCCACCAGTGATTGGACTAGCGGGGGAAGAGAAGAGACCCAGTACTTC	CATSDWTSGGREETQYF
TRBJ1-2	14	-	-	TRBV9	TGTGCCAGCAGCACTCGGGACGGGGGACAAAGCTACACCTTC	CASSTRDGGQSYTF
TRBJ2-1	16	-	-	TRBV6-5	TGTGCCAGCAGTTACGCGTCGGCTAGCGTCTACAATGAGCAGTTCTTC	CASSYASASVYNEQFF
TRBJ2-1	15	-	TRBD1	TRBV5-4	TGTGCCAGCAGCTCGTACAGGGGGCCCTACAATGAGCAGTTCTTC	CASSSYRGPYNEQFF
TRBJ2-6	15	-	-	TRBV12-3/TRBV12-4	TGTGCCAGCAGCCCGGACATTTCTGGGGCCAACGTCCTGACTTTC	CASSPDISGANVLTF
TRBJ1-2	13	-	-	TRBV12-3/TRBV12-4	TGTGCCAGCAGTGTTCCGACTCGTACTGGCTACACCTTC	CASSVPTRTGYTF
TRBJ2-4	15	-	-	TRBV3-1	TGTGCCAGCAGCCGCATTCAGACAGGCGGGAACATTCAGTACTTC	CASSRIQTGGNIQYF
TRBJ2-5	20	-	TRBD2	TRBV4-2	TGTGCCAGCAGCCAAGTCGATTCCCTATACGCTAGCGGGGAGCAAGAGACCCAGTACTTC	CASSQVDSLYASGEQETQYF
TRBJ2-2	12	-	-	TRBV7-9	TGTGCCAGCAGCCGGGACTCAGGGGAGCTGTTTTTT	CASSRDSGELFF
TRBJ2-6	16	-	-	TRBV15	TGTGCCACCAGCAGAGAGCGAGACTCTGGGGCCAACGTCCTGACTTTC	CATSRERDSGANVLTF
TRBJ2-7	15	-	-	TRBV5-5	TGTGCCAGCAGTTCTGTGCAGGGCTTGGTGGACGAGCAGTACTTC	CASSSVQGLVDEQYF
TRBJ1-6	14	-	TRBD1	TRBV27	TGTGCCAGCAGTCCAGACAGGGTGTATTCACCCCTCCACTTT	CASSPDRVYSPLHF
TRBJ2-5	16	-	TRBD2	TRBV4-1	TGCGCCAGCAGCTGGGGTTGGGCGGGGGGGCAGGAGACCCAGTACTTC	CASSWGWAGGQETQYF
TRBJ2-3	17	-	-	TRBV3-1	TGTGCCAGCAGCCAAGATTGGAATAGCGGCTCACCTCGTGGGCAGTATTTT	CASSQDWNSGSPRGQYF
TRBJ1-2	12	-	-	TRBV5-1	TGCGCCAGCAGCTCTTTTTCCTATGGCTACACCTTC	CASSSFSYGYTF
TRBJ1-4	13	-	-	TRBV7-2	TGTGCCAGCAGCTTGTGGTGTGGTGAAAAACTGTTTTTT	CASSLWCGEKLFF
TRBJ2-7	13	-	-	TRBV18	TGTGCCAGCTCACCTGGGGTGGACTACGAGCAGTACTTC	CASSPGVDYEQYF
TRBJ2-6	14	-	-	TRBV19	TGTGCCAGTAGTTCTGTGGCTGGGGCCAACGTCCTGACTTTC	CASSSVAGANVLTF
TRBJ2-7	16	-	TRBD2	TRBV7-3	TGTGCCAGCAGCTTAATCGCGGGCGGGAGACCCCACGAGCAGTACTTC	CASSLIAGGRPHEQYF